This T cell receptor beta chain derives from a study of CD8 T cells in ankylosing spondylitis. Study-wide results and caveats: Clones tied to disease were said to be significantly enriched in matched ankylosing spondylitis synovial fluid.

This clonotype was recorded at least ten times. The target antigen is unknown. With molecular barcodes, quantitative 5'-RACE was used to make the TCR beta libraries. MiXCR was run by TCRdb on the 5' RACE reads, yielding one entry per CDR3 protein. Of 250,000 or so distinct CDR3 sequences in the sample, 10% to 13% were seen once. The TCR was taken from a male donor with ankylosing spondylitis or in good health (not recorded which). The sample was blood, either unsorted or a sorted T cell fraction (not recorded which).

The CDR3 loop reads CSGQGPTNEKLFF. The CDR3 bases are TGCAGCGGGCAGGGCCCAACTAATGAAAAACTGTTTTTT. The J gene is TRBJ1-4, the V gene TRBV29-1; perhaps TRBD1 as D (5 bases). The CDR3 contains 13 residues. V dropped 7 bases and J dropped 0 bases, with 9 bases sitting between them. Germline V gene sequence: CDR1 SQVTM, CDR2 ANQGSEA.